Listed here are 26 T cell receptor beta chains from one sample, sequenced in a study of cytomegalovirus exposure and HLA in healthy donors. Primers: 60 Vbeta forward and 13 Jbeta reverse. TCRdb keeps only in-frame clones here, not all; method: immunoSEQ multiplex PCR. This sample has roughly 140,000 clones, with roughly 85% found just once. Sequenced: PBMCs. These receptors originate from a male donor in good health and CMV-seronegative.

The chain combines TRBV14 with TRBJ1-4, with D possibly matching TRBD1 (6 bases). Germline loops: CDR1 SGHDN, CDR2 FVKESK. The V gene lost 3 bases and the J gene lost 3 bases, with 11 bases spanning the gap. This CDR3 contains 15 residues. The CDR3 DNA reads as TGTGCCAGCAGCCAGGAGGACAGTGCTAATGAAAAACTGTTTTTT. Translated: CASSQEDSANEKLFF.

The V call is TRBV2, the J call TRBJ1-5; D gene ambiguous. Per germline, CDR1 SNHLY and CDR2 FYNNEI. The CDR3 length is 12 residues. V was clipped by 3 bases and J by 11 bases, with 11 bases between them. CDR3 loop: CASSELDLSQHF. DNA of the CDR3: TGTGCCAGCAGTGAGCTCGACTTGTCCCAGCATTTT.

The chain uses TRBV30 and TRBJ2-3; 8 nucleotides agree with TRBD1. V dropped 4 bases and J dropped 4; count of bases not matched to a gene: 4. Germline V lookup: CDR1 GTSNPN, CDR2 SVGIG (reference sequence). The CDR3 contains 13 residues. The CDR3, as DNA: TGTGCCTGGACGCGACAGGGGCCAGATACGCAGTATTTT. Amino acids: CAWTRQGPDTQYF.

The CDR3 loop is CASSIEGGTDTQYF. CDR3 bases: TGTGCCAGTAGTATTGAGGGAGGGACAGATACGCAGTATTTT. The gene calls are TRBV19 and TRBJ2-3; 7 bases line up with TRBD2. Germline V gene sequence: CDR1 LNHDA, CDR2 SQIVND (reference sequence). The J segment lost 3 bases and the V segment lost 3 bases, leaving 3 bases of the junction unmatched. The CDR3 covers 14 residues. Filled out from reference TRBV19 and TRBJ2-3, the complete variable domain reads DGGITQSPKYLFRKEGQNVTLSCEQNLNHDAMYWYRQDPGQGLRLIYYSQIVNDFQKGDIAEGYSVSREKKESFPLTVTSAQKNPTAFYLCASSIEGGTDTQYFGPGTRLTVL.

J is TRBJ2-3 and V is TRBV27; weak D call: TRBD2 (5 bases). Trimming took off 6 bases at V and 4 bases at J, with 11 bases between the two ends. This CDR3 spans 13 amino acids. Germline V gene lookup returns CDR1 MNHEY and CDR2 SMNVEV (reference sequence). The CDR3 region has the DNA TGTGCCAGCAGATACCGGGGTTCAGATACGCAGTATTTT. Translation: CASRYRGSDTQYF.

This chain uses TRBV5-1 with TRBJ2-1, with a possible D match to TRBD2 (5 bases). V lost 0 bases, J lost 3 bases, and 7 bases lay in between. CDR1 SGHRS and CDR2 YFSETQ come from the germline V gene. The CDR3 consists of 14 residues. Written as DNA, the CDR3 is TGCGCCAGCAGCTTGGTCGGGGACTACAATGAGCAGTTCTTC. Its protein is CASSLVGDYNEQFF.

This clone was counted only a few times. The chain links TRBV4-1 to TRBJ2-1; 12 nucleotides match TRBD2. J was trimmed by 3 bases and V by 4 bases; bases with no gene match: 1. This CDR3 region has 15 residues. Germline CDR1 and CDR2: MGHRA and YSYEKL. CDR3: CASSPGLAGYNEQFF. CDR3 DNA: TGCGCCAGCAGCCCGGGACTAGCGGGCTACAATGAGCAGTTCTTC.

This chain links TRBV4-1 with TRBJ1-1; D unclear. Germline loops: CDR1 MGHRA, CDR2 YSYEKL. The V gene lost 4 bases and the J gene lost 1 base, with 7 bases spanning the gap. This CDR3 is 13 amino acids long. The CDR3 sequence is CASSLSGNTEAFF. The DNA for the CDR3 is TGCGCCAGCAGCCTCAGCGGGAACACTGAAGCTTTCTTT.

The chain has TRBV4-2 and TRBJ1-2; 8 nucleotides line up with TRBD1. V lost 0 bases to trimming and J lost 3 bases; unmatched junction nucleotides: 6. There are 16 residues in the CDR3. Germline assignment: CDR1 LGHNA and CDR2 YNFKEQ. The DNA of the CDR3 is TGTGCCAGCAGCCAAGAATACCTGGACAGGGACTATGGCTACACCTTC. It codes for CASSQEYLDRDYGYTF.

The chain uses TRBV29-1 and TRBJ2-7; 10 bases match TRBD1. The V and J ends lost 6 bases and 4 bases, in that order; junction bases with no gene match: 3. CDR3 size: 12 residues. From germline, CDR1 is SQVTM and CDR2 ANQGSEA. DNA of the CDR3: TGCAGCGTGACAGGGGGCGGGTACGAGCAGTACTTC. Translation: CSVTGGGYEQYF.

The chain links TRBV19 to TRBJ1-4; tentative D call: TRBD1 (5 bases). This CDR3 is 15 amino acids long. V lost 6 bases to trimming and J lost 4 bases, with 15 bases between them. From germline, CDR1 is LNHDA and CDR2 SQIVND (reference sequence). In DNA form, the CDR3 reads TGTGCCAGTAGACGCGGGGCGGCCGGTAATGAAAAACTGTTTTTT. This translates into CASRRGAAGNEKLFF.

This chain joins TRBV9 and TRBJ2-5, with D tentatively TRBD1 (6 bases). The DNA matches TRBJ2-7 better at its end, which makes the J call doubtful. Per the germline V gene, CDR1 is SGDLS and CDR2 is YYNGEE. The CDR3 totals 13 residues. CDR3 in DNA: TGTGCCAGCAGCGTAGGCCGAGGGGGCGAGCAGTACTTC. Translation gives CASSVGRGGEQYF.

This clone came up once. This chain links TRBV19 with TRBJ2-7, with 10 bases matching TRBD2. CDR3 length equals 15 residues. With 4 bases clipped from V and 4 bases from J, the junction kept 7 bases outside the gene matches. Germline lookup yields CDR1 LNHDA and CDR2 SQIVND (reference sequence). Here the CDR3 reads CASSTKLAGVYEQYF. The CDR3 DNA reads TGTGCCAGTAGTACCAAGCTAGCGGGGGTATACGAGCAGTACTTC. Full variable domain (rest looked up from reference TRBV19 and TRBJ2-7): DGGITQSPKYLFRKEGQNVTLSCEQNLNHDAMYWYRQDPGQGLRLIYYSQIVNDFQKGDIAEGYSVSREKKESFPLTVTSAQKNPTAFYLCASSTKLAGVYEQYFGPGTRLTVT.

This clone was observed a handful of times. The CDR3 loop reads CASSGQGYNEQFF. The DNA for the CDR3 is TGTGCCAGCAGCGGACAGGGCTACAATGAGCAGTTCTTC. This chain links TRBV11-1 with TRBJ2-1; 8 bases map to TRBD1. The trim removed 5 bases at V and 3 bases at J, leaving 0 bases unmatched. The CDR3 length is 13 residues. Per germline, CDR1 SGHAT and CDR2 FQDESV (reference sequence).

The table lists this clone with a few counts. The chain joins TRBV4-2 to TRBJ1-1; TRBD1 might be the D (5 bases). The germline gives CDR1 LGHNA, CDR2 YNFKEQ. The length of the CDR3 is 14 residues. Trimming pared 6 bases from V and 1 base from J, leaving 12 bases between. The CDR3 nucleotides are TGTGCCAGCAGTGTGGGAGGGGAGAACACTGAAGCTTTCTTT. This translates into CASSVGGENTEAFF.

The CDR3 loop reads CASTRGENQPQHF. The CDR3 DNA follows: TGTGCCAGCACGCGCGGCGAAAACCAGCCCCAGCATTTT. The chain recombines TRBV2 with TRBJ1-5; D unresolved. The germline V and J ends were trimmed by 7 bases and 7 bases, with 14 bases remaining between them. CDR3 size: 13 residues. Germline V gives CDR1 SNHLY, CDR2 FYNNEI.

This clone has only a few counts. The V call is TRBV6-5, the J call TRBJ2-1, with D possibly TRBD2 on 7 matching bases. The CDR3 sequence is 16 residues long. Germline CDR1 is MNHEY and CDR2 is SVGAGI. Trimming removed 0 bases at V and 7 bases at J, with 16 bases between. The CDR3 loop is CASSYSRRGLRNEQFF. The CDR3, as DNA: TGTGCCAGCAGTTACTCGAGGCGGGGGCTACGAAATGAGCAGTTCTTC.

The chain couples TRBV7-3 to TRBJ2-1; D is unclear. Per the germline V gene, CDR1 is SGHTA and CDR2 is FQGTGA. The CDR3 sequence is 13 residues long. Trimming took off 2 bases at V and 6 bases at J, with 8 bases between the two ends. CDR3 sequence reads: CASSLLESNEQFF. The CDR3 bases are TGTGCCAGCAGCTTACTAGAAAGCAATGAGCAGTTCTTC. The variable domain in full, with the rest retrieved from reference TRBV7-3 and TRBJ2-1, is GAGVSQTPSNKVTEKGKYVELRCDPISGHTALYWYRQSLGQGPEFLIYFQGTGAADDSGLPNDRFFAVRPEGSVSTLKIQRTERGDSAVYLCASSLLESNEQFFGPGTRLTVL.

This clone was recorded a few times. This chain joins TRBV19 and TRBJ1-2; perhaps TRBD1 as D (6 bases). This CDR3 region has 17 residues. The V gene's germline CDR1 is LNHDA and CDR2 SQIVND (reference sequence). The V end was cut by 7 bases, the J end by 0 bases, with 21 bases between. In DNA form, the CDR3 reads TGTGCCAGTATCGGACAGCCCCAGGGCTCTTCTAACTATGGCTACACCTTC. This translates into CASIGQPQGSSNYGYTF.

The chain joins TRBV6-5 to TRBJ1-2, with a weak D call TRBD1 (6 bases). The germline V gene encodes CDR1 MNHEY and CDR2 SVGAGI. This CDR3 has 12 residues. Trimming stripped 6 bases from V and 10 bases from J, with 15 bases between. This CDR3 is CASRGDTRDYTF. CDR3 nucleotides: TGTGCCAGCAGGGGGGACACTCGAGACTACACCTTC.

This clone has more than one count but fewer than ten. The CDR3 bases are TGTGCCAGCAGCTCTGGACAGGGTGACACAGATACGCAGTATTTT. Its translation: CASSSGQGDTDTQYF. This rearrangement joins TRBV5-5 to TRBJ2-3, with TRBD1 matching over 8 bases. Germline V CDR1 and CDR2: SGHKS, YYEKEE (reference sequence). The CDR3 runs to 15 residues. Trimming at V came to 3 bases and at J to 2 bases, leaving 5 bases not matched to a gene.

The CDR3 sequence is CSVVAGSRNTGELFF. Written as DNA, the CDR3 is TGCAGCGTTGTGGCAGGGTCCCGGAACACCGGGGAGCTGTTTTTT. The rearrangement links TRBV29-1 to TRBJ2-2, with a weak D call TRBD1 (5 bases). The CDR3 is made up of 15 amino acids. Germline CDR1 SQVTM, CDR2 ANQGSEA. The V end was cut by 4 bases, the J end by 1 base, with 13 bases between.

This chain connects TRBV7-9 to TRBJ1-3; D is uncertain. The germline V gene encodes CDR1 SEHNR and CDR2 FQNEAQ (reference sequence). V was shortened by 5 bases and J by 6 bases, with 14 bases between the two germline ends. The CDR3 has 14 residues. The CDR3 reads CASSPSGIENTIYF. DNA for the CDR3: TGTGCCAGCAGCCCGTCGGGGATTGAAAACACCATATATTTT.

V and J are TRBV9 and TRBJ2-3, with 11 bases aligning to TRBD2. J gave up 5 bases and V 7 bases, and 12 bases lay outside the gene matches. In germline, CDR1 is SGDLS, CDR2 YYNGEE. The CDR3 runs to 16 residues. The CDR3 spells CASSVSSGRSVDTQYF. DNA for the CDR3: TGTGCCAGCTCCGTATCTAGCGGGAGGTCGGTAGATACGCAGTATTTT. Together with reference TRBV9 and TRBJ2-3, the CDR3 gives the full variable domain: DSGVTQTPKHLITATGQRVTLRCSPRSGDLSVYWYQQSLDQGLQFLIQYYNGEERAKGNILERFSAQQFPDLHSELNLSSLELGDSALYFCASSVSSGRSVDTQYFGPGTRLTVL.

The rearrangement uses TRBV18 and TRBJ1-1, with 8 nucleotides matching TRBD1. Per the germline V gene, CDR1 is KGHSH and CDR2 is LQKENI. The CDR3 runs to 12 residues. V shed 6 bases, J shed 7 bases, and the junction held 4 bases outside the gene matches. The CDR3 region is CASSQDRGEAFF. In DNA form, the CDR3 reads TGTGCCAGCTCCCAAGACAGGGGTGAAGCTTTCTTT.

The CDR3 is CAISEPRGDDRVSGYTF. Here the CDR3 DNA reads TGTGCCATCAGTGAGCCGAGGGGAGATGACAGGGTAAGCGGCTACACCTTC. J is TRBJ1-2 and V is TRBV10-3; 7 bases align to TRBD1. In germline, CDR1 is ENHRY, CDR2 SYGVKD. V trimming: 2 bases; J trimming: 8 bases; junction bases outside the gene matches: 17. The CDR3 extends over 17 amino acids.